This TCR beta chain appears in the sequencing data of a study of blood T cell repertoires in COVID-19. Study-wide context: Researchers got acute and convalescent COVID-19 samples from the United States, Italy and Spain. Nucleic acid was either cDNA or gDNA, and it came from T cells, B-cell-depleted T cells, or PBMCs.

Study processing details: From reference gene primer amplification, estimates of nucleated cell counts were derived. The protocol was immunoSEQ multiplex PCR, while the TCRdb copy is restricted to in-frame clones and leaves out a portion. The V and J calls and the clone size are those of that table, but D and trimming were determined from the DNA. The data show 79,000 or so clones, 75% to 90% seen once. This CDR3 is 16 amino acids long. Germline V gene data show CDR1 as SGHDT and CDR2 as YYEEEE. Losses at the gene ends were 0 bases for V and 5 bases for J; bases not matched to a gene: 7. This clone was observed a single time.

The gene calls are TRBV5-6 and TRBJ2-1, with 8 bases fitting TRBD2. What was sequenced was peripheral blood. The source is a human donor in a cohort sampled during active COVID-19. The CDR3 DNA follows: TGTGCCAGCAGCTTGGAGAGACTAGCGACGCACAATGAGCAGTTCTTC. It codes for CASSLERLATHNEQFF.